What follows is one TCR beta chain and its context. Antigen: not known. The CDR3 length is 16 residues. The sample originates from a study of T cells after yellow fever vaccination. Regarding the study as a whole: The secondary response peaked faster, at day 5 versus 15, but was weaker. Subsequent booster samples again held most clones from primary vaccination (96% CD4, roughly 91% CD8). Any FACS-sorted repertoire could hold abundant clonotypes that contaminate it from the bulk population.

A 5'RACE template-switching step, the method used to make TCR cDNA, added a universal primer site and UMIs. TCRdb redid the calling of the 5' RACE reads with MiXCR, one entry per CDR3 protein. The sample shows roughly 400,000 distinct CDR3 sequences, 15% to 20% of them seen only once. The input for sequencing was PBMCs, taken before the yellow fever booster vaccination. The chain is built from TRBV21-1 and TRBJ2-7. TRBV21-1 counts as a pseudogene. The receptor was isolated from a young man who received the YFV17D yellow fever vaccine. In DNA, the CDR3 is TGTGCCAGCAGCAAAACTACGGTGCCCAGGCCTTACGAGCAGTACGTC. This codes for CASSKTTVPRPYEQYV.